These 30 T cell receptor beta chains share one sample of origin, sequenced in a study of T cells in Graves' hyperthyroidism and ophthalmopathy. Amplification yielded TCR beta CDR3 regions, with RNA transcripts as the source. RT-PCR in the first round (using the HTBI primer set) targeted the TCR CDR3. TCRdb redid the calling of the multiplex PCR reads with MiXCR, one entry per CDR3 protein. Of about 840,000 distinct CDR3 sequences detected, roughly 37% appear once; the ten largest clones hold 7.5% to 9.5%. The sequencing sample was made of blood. The receptors originated from a man aged 18-30 years with Graves' hyperthyroidism.

The chain employs TRBV20-1 and TRBJ2-7; D is perhaps TRBD2 (6 bases). The CDR3 length is 12 residues. Germline lookup yields CDR1 DFQATT and CDR2 SNEGSKA (reference sequence). V gave up 6 bases and J gave up 6 bases, with 15 bases separating them. CDR3 loop: CSASLGGSEQYF. The CDR3 DNA sequence: TGCAGTGCGTCCCTTGGGGGGTCCGAGCAGTACTTC.

The chain recombines TRBV9 with TRBJ2-2; the match to TRBD1 covers 7 bases. V gave up 3 bases and J gave up 0 bases; unmatched junction bases: 5. The CDR3 is 16 residues long. Germline assignment: CDR1 SGDLS and CDR2 YYNGEE. The CDR3 protein is CASSATGPANTGELFF. In nucleotides, the CDR3 is TGTGCCAGCAGCGCGACAGGGCCCGCGAACACCGGGGAGCTGTTTTTT. Combining the CDR3 with reference TRBV9 and TRBJ2-2 gives the whole variable domain DSGVTQTPKHLITATGQRVTLRCSPRSGDLSVYWYQQSLDQGLQFLIQYYNGEERAKGNILERFSAQQFPDLHSELNLSSLELGDSALYFCASSATGPANTGELFFGEGSRLTVL.

This chain uses TRBV20-1 with TRBJ2-5; D unclear. This CDR3 contains 15 residues. CDR1 DFQATT and CDR2 SNEGSKA come from the germline V gene (reference sequence). V lost 0 bases to trimming and J lost 2 bases, with 13 bases between them. The CDR3 region has the DNA TGCAGTGCTAGAGATCTAGGGTGGAATCAAGAGACCCAGTACTTC. It translates to CSARDLGWNQETQYF.

This clonotype has just one count. The chain is built from TRBV7-3 and TRBJ1-1; D perhaps matches TRBD1 (6 bases). The CDR3 is made up of 13 amino acids. Germline values: CDR1 SGHTA, CDR2 FQGTGA. The V end lost 2 bases, the J end lost 5 bases, and 9 bases lay between the germline ends. This CDR3 is CASSLGTRTEAFF. The DNA of the CDR3 is TGTGCCAGCAGCTTAGGGACAAGAACTGAAGCTTTCTTT.

This rearrangement joins TRBV10-3 to TRBJ1-5; a weak D match, TRBD1 (6 bases). V was pared by 10 bases and J by 0 bases, with 13 bases between. This CDR3 is 14 amino acids long. Per germline, CDR1 ENHRY and CDR2 SYGVKD. The DNA of the CDR3 is TGTGCCAGCCTAGGACAGAATAGCAATCAGCCCCAGCATTTT. It yields the protein CASLGQNSNQPQHF.

This clonotype has only a few counts. V is TRBV5-1 and J is TRBJ2-7; D is unclear. This CDR3 comprises 14 residues. V was clipped by 3 bases and J by 2 bases, with 12 bases between them. CDR1 and CDR2 from the germline V gene are SGHRS and YFSETQ. For the CDR3, the DNA is TGCGCCAGCAGCTGGACGTCGGCTCCCTACGAGCAGTACTTC. Its protein is CASSWTSAPYEQYF.

This clonotype turned up a few times. This chain connects TRBV7-8 to TRBJ2-7, with D perhaps assigned TRBD1 or TRBD2 (5 bases each). CDR3 length equals 14 residues. Trimming shortened V by 5 bases and J by 4 bases, and 15 bases separated the two germline ends. Germline assignment: CDR1 SGHVS and CDR2 FQNEAQ. The CDR3 sequence is CASSQGQWGYEQYF. In nucleotides, the CDR3 is TGTGCCAGCAGCCAAGGGCAGTGGGGGTACGAGCAGTACTTC.

There are many counts of this clonotype. The chain employs TRBV2 and TRBJ1-6; no firm D call. The CDR3 contains 15 residues. The germline V gene encodes CDR1 SNHLY and CDR2 FYNNEI. The germline V and J ends were trimmed by 3 bases and 14 bases, with 20 bases remaining between them. CDR3 sequence reads: CASSDPRGPSVALHF. The CDR3 region has the DNA TGTGCCAGCAGTGACCCTCGCGGCCCTTCCGTGGCCCTCCACTTT.

In regard to this clonotype: This may be a read error: a much more frequent sequence differs by one nucleotide. The J gene is TRBJ1-5, the V gene TRBV2; 9 bases fit TRBD1. The junction had 7 bases not matched to a gene; V was cut back by 8 bases and J by 5 bases. CDR1 is SNHLY, CDR2 FYNNEI, per germline. CDR3 length: 14 amino acids. The CDR3 nucleotides are TGTGCCAGCGGTGTCGACAGGGGGTATCAGCCCCAGCATTTT. Its protein is CASGVDRGYQPQHF.

This clonotype was detected ten times or more. The V call is TRBV25-1, the J call TRBJ2-7; 8 nucleotides align to TRBD2. The CDR3 is 18 residues long. The germline V gene encodes CDR1 MGHDK and CDR2 SYGVNS. V shed 4 bases and J 1 base; nucleotides not matched to a gene: 15. CDR3 residues: CASSGVGRKREKSYEQYF. As DNA, the CDR3 is TGTGCCAGCAGTGGTGTCGGGAGGAAGCGGGAGAAATCCTACGAGCAGTACTTC.

V and J are TRBV6-5 and TRBJ2-7; D remains ambiguous. The CDR3 has 15 amino acids. Trimming shortened V by 6 bases and J by 5 bases, and 20 bases separated the two germline ends. The germline gives CDR1 MNHEY, CDR2 SVGAGI. This CDR3 reads CASSPLVGQSNEQYF. For the CDR3, the DNA is TGTGCCAGCAGCCCCCTTGTTGGCCAGTCCAACGAGCAGTACTTC.

In its sample, this clonotype was seen a few times. V is TRBV7-9 and J is TRBJ2-7, with D possibly called TRBD1 or TRBD2 (6 bases each). The CDR3 runs 15 residues. Germline V gene lookup returns CDR1 SEHNR and CDR2 FQNEAQ (reference sequence). Trimming left V 7 bases short and J 2 bases short, with 18 bases between. The CDR3 DNA follows: TGTGCCAGCAACGGGAACAGGGACTTACCCTACGAGCAGTACTTC. As protein: CASNGNRDLPYEQYF.

This clonotype was seen a few times. In DNA form, the CDR3 reads TGTGCCAGCTGTAAGACTAGCGGGGGATCCTACGAGCAGTACTTC. Translated, it gives CASCKTSGGSYEQYF. V gene TRBV6-6 combines with J gene TRBJ2-7; 12 bases match TRBD2. This CDR3 is 15 amino acids long. The ends lost 8 bases at V and 1 base at J; junction bases unmatched: 6. The V gene's germline CDR1 is MNHNY and CDR2 SVGAGI (reference sequence).

CDR3: CATSSAGQPDQPQHF. The CDR3 bases are TGTGCCACCAGCAGCGCGGGACAGCCCGATCAGCCCCAGCATTTT. V is TRBV15 and J is TRBJ1-5, with 7 bases fitting TRBD1. The V segment lost 3 bases and the J segment 5 bases; nucleotides outside the gene matches: 7. The germline V gene encodes CDR1 LNHNV and CDR2 YYDKDF (reference sequence). CDR3 length equals 15 residues.

J is TRBJ1-6 and V is TRBV12-3 or TRBV12-4; D gene uncertain. The CDR3 totals 11 residues. Trimming stripped 5 bases from V and 11 bases from J, with 7 bases between. The CDR3 reads CASSAGTPLHF. CDR3 bases: TGTGCCAGCAGTGCCGGAACACCCCTCCACTTT.

This clonotype occurred many times. J is TRBJ1-5 and V is TRBV25-1; D gene uncertain. Germline values: CDR1 MGHDK, CDR2 SYGVNS. This CDR3 has 15 residues. Trimming left V 4 bases short and J 2 bases short, with 12 bases between. CDR3 nucleotide sequence: TGTGCCAGCAGTGCGGACGCCGGCGGCAATCAGCCCCAGCATTTT. It yields the protein CASSADAGGNQPQHF.

Points on this clonotype: This may arise from a read error, as a much more abundant clone is one base away. The chain combines TRBV20-1 with TRBJ1-4; weak D call: TRBD1 (5 bases). Trimming shortened V by 5 bases and J by 7 bases, and 17 bases separated the two germline ends. From germline, CDR1 is DFQATT and CDR2 SNEGSKA (reference sequence). This CDR3 comprises 14 residues. CDR3 DNA sequence: TGCAGTGCTCGTATGGCAGGGAGCGGTGAAAAACTGTTTTTT. Encoded protein: CSARMAGSGEKLFF.

This clonotype was seen a few times. V and J are TRBV29-1 and TRBJ1-2, with D perhaps matching TRBD1 (5 bases). The CDR3 is made up of 13 amino acids. V lost 6 bases, J lost 4 bases, and 15 bases lay in between. Germline CDR1 reads SQVTM; CDR2 reads ANQGSEA. The CDR3 DNA sequence: TGCAGCGTCCTTTCTGGGGGTGGCTATGGCTACACCTTC. Translating it yields CSVLSGGGYGYTF.

This clonotype was seen only a few times. This chain links TRBV29-1 with TRBJ1-2; D gene uncertain. Germline V gene lookup returns CDR1 SQVTM and CDR2 ANQGSEA. Trimming stripped 8 bases from V and 1 base from J, with 8 bases between. The CDR3 totals 11 residues. The CDR3 region is CSQESNYGYTF. The DNA of the CDR3 is TGCAGCCAAGAAAGTAACTATGGCTACACCTTC.

This clonotype was counted only a few times. The rearrangement joins TRBV6-1 to TRBJ2-7, with D possibly being TRBD2 (5 bases). Between the trimmed V and J ends, which lost 3 bases and 2 bases, there was a span of 14 bases. CDR3 length: 15 amino acids. The V gene's germline CDR1 is MNHNS and CDR2 SASEGT. The CDR3 DNA follows: TGTGCCAGCAGTGAGGCGGGTAGTATCCCCTACGAGCAGTACTTC. Translated, it gives CASSEAGSIPYEQYF.

As for this clonotype: A much larger clone sits a single nucleotide away, making a read error possible. V and J are TRBV9 and TRBJ1-1; D might be TRBD1 (5 bases). Germline-derived CDR1 and CDR2 are SGDLS and YYNGEE. CDR3 size: 13 residues. The CDR3 spells CASRGPQNSEAFF. DNA of the CDR3: TGTGCCAGCAGGGGACCCCAGAACTCTGAAGCTTTCTTT.

This clonotype was found many times. The chain uses TRBV9 and TRBJ1-2; TRBD1 matches 7 bases. J lost 6 bases, V lost 4 bases, and 6 bases had no gene match. The V gene's germline CDR1 is SGDLS and CDR2 YYNGEE. The CDR3 runs 13 residues. For the CDR3, the DNA is TGTGCCAGCAGCCCCCGGACAGGCCATGGCTACACCTTC. Its translation: CASSPRTGHGYTF.

This clonotype was counted many times. The CDR3 sequence is CASDPGNQPQHF. CDR3 bases: TGTGCCAGCGATCCGGGGAATCAGCCCCAGCATTTT. The V gene is TRBV2, the J gene TRBJ1-5, with no clear D. The CDR3 covers 12 residues. Germline V CDR1 and CDR2: SNHLY, FYNNEI. Between the trimmed V and J ends, which lost 8 bases and 4 bases, there was a span of 9 bases.

CDR3 loop: CAWSEGRGNQPQHF. For the CDR3, the DNA is TGTGCCTGGAGTGAAGGGCGGGGTAATCAGCCCCAGCATTTT. The V call is TRBV30, the J call TRBJ1-5; D gene uncertain. Per germline, CDR1 GTSNPN and CDR2 SVGIG (reference sequence). V was pared by 1 base and J by 4 bases, with 11 bases between. The CDR3 totals 14 residues.

This clonotype was observed a handful of times. The chain employs TRBV6-2 or TRBV6-3 and TRBJ2-7; unclear D gene. In germline, CDR1 is MNHEY, CDR2 SVGEGT. CDR3 length: 15 residues. The V end lost 0 bases, the J end lost 3 bases, and 12 bases lay between the germline ends. The CDR3 region is CASSYSYRADYEQYF. The CDR3 DNA follows: TGTGCCAGCAGTTACTCATACCGGGCGGACTACGAGCAGTACTTC.

Regarding this clonotype: A much larger clone lies one base from this, so it may be a read error. The chain is built from TRBV2 and TRBJ1-4; D gene ambiguous. Germline V gene data show CDR1 as SNHLY and CDR2 as FYNNEI. The CDR3 runs 15 residues. CDR3: CASSLTLSTNEELFF. CDR3 DNA: TGTGCCAGCAGTCTAACCCTCTCAACTAATGAAGAACTGTTTTTT.

The V and J genes are TRBV7-8 and TRBJ2-7; the D call may be TRBD1 or TRBD2 (5 bases each). Germline lookup yields CDR1 SGHVS and CDR2 FQNEAQ. The CDR3 runs 14 residues. V was pared by 5 bases and J by 2 bases, with 13 bases between. Here the CDR3 reads CASSGTESPYEQYF. The CDR3 DNA reads as TGTGCCAGCAGCGGGACCGAGAGCCCCTACGAGCAGTACTTC.

With regard to this clonotype: The junction differs from germline at one of its ends, possibly a read error. The CDR3 here is CASSLAISGNTVYF. The CDR3, as DNA: TGTGCCAGCAGCTTGGCGATCTCTGGAAACACCGTATATTTT. The J gene is TRBJ1-3, the V gene TRBV7-9; D is ambiguous. CDR1 is SEHNR, CDR2 FQNEAQ, per germline (reference sequence). The CDR3 totals 14 residues.

The chain employs TRBV7-3 and TRBJ1-6; no definite D call. Looked up from germline, CDR1 is SGHTA and CDR2 is FQGTGA. The CDR3 extends over 17 amino acids. V was pared by 6 bases and J by 8 bases, with 23 bases between. The DNA for the CDR3 is TGTGCCAGCAGTTACTCCCGGACGGAGTTGTGGGATTCACCCCTCCACTTT. It encodes CASSYSRTELWDSPLHF.

CDR3 coding DNA: TGTGCCAGTAGTTGGACGAACTCCTACGAGCAGTACTTC. This translates into CASSWTNSYEQYF. The chain uses TRBV19 and TRBJ2-7; no firm D call. The CDR3 is 13 residues long. From germline, CDR1 is LNHDA and CDR2 SQIVND (reference sequence). V was shortened by 5 bases and J by 0 bases, with 8 bases between the two germline ends.